This TCR beta chain was recovered during a study of glioma-infiltrating T cells after dendritic cell vaccination. Study at large: Samples are from glioblastoma patients in Phase I and II dendritic cell vaccine trials.

The PCR used 60 V beta and 13 J beta primers. This table comes from immunoSEQ multiplex PCR, and its TCRdb copy is limited to in-frame clones, with some not included. The sample holds about 32,000 clones, roughly 90% seen once. With V trimmed by 4 bases and J by 6 bases, 7 bases remained unmatched. The CDR3 loop spans 14 amino acids. Looked up from germline, CDR1 is SGHVS and CDR2 is FNYEAQ. The clonotype was recovered from a human donor with glioblastoma. The V and J genes are TRBV7-6 and TRBJ2-7; 9 nucleotides align to TRBD1. The sequencing here drew on blood, taken before dendritic cell vaccination. The CDR3 nucleotides are TGTGCCAGCAGCTCGTGGGACAGGGAAACCGAGCAGTACTTC. Translation gives CASSSWDRETEQYF. Together with reference TRBV7-6 and TRBJ2-7, the CDR3 gives the full variable domain: GAGVSQSPRYKVTKRGQDVALRCDPISGHVSLYWYRQALGQGPEFLTYFNYEAQQDKSGLPNDRFSAERPEGSISTLTIQRTEQRDSAMYRCASSSWDRETEQYFGPGTRLTVT.